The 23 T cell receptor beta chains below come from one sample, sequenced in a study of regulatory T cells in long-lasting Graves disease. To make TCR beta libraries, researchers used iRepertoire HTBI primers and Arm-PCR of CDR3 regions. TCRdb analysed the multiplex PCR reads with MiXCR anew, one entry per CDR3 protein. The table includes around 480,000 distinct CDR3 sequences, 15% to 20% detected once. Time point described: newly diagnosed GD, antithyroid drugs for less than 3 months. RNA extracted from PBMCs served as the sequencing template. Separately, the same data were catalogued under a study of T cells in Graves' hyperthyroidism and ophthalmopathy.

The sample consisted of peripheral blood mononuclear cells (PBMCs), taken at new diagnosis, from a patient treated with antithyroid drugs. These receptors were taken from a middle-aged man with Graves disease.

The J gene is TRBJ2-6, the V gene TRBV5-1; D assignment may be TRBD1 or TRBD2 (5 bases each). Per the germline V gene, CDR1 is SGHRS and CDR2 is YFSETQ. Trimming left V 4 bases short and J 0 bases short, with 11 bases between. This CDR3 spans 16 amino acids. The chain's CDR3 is CASSKGRTSGANVLTF. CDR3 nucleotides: TGCGCCAGCAGCAAGGGACGGACCTCTGGGGCCAACGTCCTGACTTTC.

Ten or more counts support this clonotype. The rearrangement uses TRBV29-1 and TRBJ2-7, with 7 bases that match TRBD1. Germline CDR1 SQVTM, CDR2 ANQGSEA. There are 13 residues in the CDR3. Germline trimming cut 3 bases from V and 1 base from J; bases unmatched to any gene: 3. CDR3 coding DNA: TGCAGCGTTGAGACAGGGCGGTCCTACGAGCAGTACTTC. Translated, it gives CSVETGRSYEQYF.

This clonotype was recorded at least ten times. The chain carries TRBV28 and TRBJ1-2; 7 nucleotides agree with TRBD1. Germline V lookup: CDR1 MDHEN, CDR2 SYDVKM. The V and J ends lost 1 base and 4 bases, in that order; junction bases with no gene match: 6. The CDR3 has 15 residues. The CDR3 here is CASSLSTGDGYGYTF. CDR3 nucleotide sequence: TGTGCCAGCAGTTTATCAACAGGGGATGGCTATGGCTACACCTTC.

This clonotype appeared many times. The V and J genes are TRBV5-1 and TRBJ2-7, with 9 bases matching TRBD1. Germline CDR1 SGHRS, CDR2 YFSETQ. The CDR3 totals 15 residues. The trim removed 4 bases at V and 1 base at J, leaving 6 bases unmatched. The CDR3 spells CASSLRDRASYEQYF. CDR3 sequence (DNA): TGCGCCAGCAGCCTTCGGGACAGGGCTTCCTACGAGCAGTACTTC.

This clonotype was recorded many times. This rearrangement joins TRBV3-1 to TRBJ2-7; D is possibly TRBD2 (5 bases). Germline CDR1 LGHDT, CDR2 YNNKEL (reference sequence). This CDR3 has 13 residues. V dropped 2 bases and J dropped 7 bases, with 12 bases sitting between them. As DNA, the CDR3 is TGTGCCAGCAGCCAACGGACTGGCAGAGAGCAGTACTTC. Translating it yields CASSQRTGREQYF.

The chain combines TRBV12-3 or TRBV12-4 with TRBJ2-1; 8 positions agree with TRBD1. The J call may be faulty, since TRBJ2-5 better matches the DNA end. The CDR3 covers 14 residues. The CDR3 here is CASSLGQALPTQYF. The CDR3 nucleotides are TGTGCCAGCAGTCTGGGACAGGCCCTCCCGACCCAGTACTTC.

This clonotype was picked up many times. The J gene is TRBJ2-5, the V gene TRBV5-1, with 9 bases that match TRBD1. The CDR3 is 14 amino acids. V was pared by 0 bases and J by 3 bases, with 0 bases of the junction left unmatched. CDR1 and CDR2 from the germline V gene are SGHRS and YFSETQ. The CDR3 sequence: CASSLGTGEETQYF. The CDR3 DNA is TGCGCCAGCAGCTTGGGGACAGGGGAAGAGACCCAGTACTTC.

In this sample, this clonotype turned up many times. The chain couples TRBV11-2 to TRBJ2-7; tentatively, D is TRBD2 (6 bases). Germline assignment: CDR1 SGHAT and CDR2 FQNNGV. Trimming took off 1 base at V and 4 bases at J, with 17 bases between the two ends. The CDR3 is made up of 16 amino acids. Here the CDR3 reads CASSLVLAGPSYEQYF. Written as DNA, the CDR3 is TGTGCCAGCAGCTTAGTGCTGGCGGGACCCTCTTACGAGCAGTACTTC.

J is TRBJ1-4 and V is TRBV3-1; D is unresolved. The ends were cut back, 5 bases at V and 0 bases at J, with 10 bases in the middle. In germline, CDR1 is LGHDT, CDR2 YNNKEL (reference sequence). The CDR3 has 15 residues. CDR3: CASSVGRATNEKLFF. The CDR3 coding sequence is TGTGCCAGCAGCGTTGGCCGTGCAACTAATGAAAAACTGTTTTTT. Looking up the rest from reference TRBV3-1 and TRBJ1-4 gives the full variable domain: DTAVSQTPKYLVTQMGNDKSIKCEQNLGHDTMYWYKQDSKKFLKIMFSYNNKELIINETVPNRFSPKSPDKAHLNLHINSLELGDSAVYFCASSVGRATNEKLFFGSGTQLSVL.

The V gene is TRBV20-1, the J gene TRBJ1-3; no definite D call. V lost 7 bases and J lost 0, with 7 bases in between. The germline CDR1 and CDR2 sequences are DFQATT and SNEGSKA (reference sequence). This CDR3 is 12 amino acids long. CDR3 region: CSVPNSGNTIYF. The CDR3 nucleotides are TGCAGTGTCCCAAACTCTGGAAACACCATATATTTT.

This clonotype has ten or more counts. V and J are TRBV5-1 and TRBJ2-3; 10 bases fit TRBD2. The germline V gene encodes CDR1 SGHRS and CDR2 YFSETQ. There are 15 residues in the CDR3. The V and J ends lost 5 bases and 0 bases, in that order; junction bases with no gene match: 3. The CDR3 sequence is CASSGTSDSTDTQYF. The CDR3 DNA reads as TGCGCCAGCAGTGGGACTAGCGATAGCACAGATACGCAGTATTTT. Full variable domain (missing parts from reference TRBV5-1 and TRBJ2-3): KAGVTQTPRYLIKTRGQQVTLSCSPISGHRSVSWYQQTPGQGLQFLFEYFSETQRNKGNFPGRFSGRQFSNSRSEMNVSTLELGDSALYLCASSGTSDSTDTQYFGPGTRLTVL.

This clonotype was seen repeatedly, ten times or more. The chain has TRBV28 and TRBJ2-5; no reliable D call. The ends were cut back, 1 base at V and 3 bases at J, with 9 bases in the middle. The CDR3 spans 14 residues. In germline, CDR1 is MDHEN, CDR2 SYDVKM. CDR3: CASSLYNLEETQYF. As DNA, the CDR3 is TGTGCCAGCAGTTTATACAACCTTGAAGAGACCCAGTACTTC.

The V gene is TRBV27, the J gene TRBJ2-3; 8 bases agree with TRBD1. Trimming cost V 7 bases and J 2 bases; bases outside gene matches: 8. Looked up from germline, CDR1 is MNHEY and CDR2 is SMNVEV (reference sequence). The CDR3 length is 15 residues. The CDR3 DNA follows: TGTGCCAGCAAGTTCCGGGACAGGAACACAGATACGCAGTATTTT. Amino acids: CASKFRDRNTDTQYF.

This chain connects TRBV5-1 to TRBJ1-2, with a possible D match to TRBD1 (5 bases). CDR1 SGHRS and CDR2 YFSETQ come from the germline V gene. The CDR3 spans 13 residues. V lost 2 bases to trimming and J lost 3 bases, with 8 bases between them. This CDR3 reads CASSFGGYYGYTF. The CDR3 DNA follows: TGCGCCAGCAGCTTCGGGGGATACTATGGCTACACCTTC.

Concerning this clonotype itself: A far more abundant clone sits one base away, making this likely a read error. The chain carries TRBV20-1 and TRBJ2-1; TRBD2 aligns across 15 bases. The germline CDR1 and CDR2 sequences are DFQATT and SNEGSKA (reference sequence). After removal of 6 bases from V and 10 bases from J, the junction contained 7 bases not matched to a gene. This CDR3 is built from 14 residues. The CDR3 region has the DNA TGCAGTGCAAGTGGACTAGCGGGAGGGTACGAGCAGTTCTTC. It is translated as CSASGLAGGYEQFF.

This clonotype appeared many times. The CDR3 DNA sequence: TGTGCCACCAGTGATAGGGCCACCGGGGAGCTGTTTTTT. This sequence encodes CATSDRATGELFF. The chain couples TRBV24-1 to TRBJ2-2; D is unclear. Germline V gene sequence: CDR1 KGHDR, CDR2 SFDVKD. The CDR3 totals 13 residues. The V end was cut by 3 bases, the J end by 4 bases, with 5 bases between.

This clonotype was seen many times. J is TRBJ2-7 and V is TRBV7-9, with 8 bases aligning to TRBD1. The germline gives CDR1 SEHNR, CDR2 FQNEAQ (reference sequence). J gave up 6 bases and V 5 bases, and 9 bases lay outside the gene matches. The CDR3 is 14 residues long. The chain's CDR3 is CASSQRTGLGEQYF. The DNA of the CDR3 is TGTGCCAGCAGCCAGAGGACAGGGTTGGGCGAGCAGTACTTC.

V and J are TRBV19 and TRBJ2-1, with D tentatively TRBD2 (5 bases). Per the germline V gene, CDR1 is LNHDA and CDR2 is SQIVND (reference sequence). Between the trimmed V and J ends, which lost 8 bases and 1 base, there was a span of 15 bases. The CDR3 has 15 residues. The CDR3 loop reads CASGTTSASYNEQFF. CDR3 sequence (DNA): TGTGCCAGTGGAACCACTAGTGCGTCCTACAATGAGCAGTTCTTC. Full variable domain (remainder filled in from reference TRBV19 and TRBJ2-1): DGGITQSPKYLFRKEGQNVTLSCEQNLNHDAMYWYRQDPGQGLRLIYYSQIVNDFQKGDIAEGYSVSREKKESFPLTVTSAQKNPTAFYLCASGTTSASYNEQFFGPGTRLTVL.

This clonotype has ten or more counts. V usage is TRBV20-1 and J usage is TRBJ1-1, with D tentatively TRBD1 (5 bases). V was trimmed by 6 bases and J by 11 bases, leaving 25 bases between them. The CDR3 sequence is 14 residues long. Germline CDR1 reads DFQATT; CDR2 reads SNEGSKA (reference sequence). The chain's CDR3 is CSATGLTGLGDAFF. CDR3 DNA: TGCAGTGCCACAGGCCTGACCGGCCTCGGGGATGCTTTCTTT.

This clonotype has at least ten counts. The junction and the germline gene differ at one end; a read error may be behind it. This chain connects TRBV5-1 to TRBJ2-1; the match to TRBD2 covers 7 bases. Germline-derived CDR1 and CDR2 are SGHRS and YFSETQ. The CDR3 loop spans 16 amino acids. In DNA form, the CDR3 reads TGTGCCAGCAGTTTGGCTAGCGGAGGCTCCTACAATGAGCAGTTCTTC. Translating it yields CASSLASGGSYNEQFF. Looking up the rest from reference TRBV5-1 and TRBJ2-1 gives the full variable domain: KAGVTQTPRYLIKTRGQQVTLSCSPISGHRSVSWYQQTPGQGLQFLFEYFSETQRNKGNFPGRFSGRQFSNSRSEMNVSTLELGDSALYLCASSLASGGSYNEQFFGPGTRLTVL.

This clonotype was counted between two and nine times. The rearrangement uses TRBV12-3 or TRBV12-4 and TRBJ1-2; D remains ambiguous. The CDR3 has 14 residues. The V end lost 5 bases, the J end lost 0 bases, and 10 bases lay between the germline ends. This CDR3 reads CASSLRHSNYGYTF. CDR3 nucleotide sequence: TGTGCCAGCAGTCTCCGACATTCTAACTATGGCTACACCTTC.

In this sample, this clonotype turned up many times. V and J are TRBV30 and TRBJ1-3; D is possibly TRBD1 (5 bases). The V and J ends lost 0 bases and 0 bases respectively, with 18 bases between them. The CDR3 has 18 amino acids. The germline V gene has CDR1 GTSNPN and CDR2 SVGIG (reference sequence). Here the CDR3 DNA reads TGTGCCTGGAGTGTACGATCTTCGGGACCGTTCTCTGGAAACACCATATATTTT. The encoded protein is CAWSVRSSGPFSGNTIYF.

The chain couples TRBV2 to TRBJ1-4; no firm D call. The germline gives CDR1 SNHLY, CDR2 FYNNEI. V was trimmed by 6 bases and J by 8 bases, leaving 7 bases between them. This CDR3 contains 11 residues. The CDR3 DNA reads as TGTGCCAGCAGCCAGAGGGAAAAACTGTTTTTT. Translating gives CASSQREKLFF.